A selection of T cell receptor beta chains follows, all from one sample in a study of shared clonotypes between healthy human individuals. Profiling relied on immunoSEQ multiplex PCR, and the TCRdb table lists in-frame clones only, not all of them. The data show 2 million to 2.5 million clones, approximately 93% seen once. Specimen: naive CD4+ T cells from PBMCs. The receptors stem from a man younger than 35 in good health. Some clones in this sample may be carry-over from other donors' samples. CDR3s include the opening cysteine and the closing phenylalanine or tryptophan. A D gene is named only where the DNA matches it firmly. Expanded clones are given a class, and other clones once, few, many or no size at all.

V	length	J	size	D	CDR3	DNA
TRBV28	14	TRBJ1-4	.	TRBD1	CASKRGQDVEKLFF	TGTGCCAGCAAAAGAGGACAGGACGTCGAAAAACTGTTTTTT
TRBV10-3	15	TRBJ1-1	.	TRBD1	CAISSPGTGHTEAFF	TGTGCCATCAGCTCACCTGGGACAGGGCACACTGAAGCTTTCTTT
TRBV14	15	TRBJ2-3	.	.	CASSQELAVADTQYF	TGTGCCAGCAGCCAAGAACTAGCCGTGGCAGATACGCAGTATTTT
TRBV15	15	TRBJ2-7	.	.	CATSRAGGGAYEQYF	TGTGCCACCAGCCGAGCAGGGGGAGGCGCCTACGAGCAGTACTTC
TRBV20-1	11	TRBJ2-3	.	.	CSASSGDTQYF	TGCAGTGCTAGTTCGGGGGATACGCAGTATTTT
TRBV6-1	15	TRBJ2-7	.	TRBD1	CASSEAGTGSYEQYF	TGTGCCAGCAGTGAAGCCGGGACAGGGAGCTACGAGCAGTACTTC
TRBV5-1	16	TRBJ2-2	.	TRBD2	CASSLGLAGHTGELFF	TGCGCCAGCAGCTTGGGGCTAGCGGGGCACACCGGGGAGCTGTTTTTT
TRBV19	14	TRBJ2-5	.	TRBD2	CASSKGTSQETQYF	TGTGCCAGTAGTAAAGGGACTAGTCAAGAGACCCAGTACTTC
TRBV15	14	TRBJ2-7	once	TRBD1	CATSRDRGSYEQYF	TGTGCCACCAGCAGGGACAGGGGATCCTACGAGCAGTACTTC
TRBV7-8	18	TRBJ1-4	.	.	CASSITGTDYATNEKLFF	TGTGCCAGCAGCATAACCGGGACGGATTATGCAACTAATGAAAAACTGTTTTTT
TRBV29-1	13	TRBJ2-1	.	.	CSVAPRLKYEQFF	TGCAGCGTTGCACCCCGACTTAAGTATGAGCAGTTCTTC
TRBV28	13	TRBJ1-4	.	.	CATEDSTVGFLFF	TGTGCCACCGAGGACTCCACCGTTGGGTTCCTGTTTTTT
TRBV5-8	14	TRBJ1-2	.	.	CASSYWTANYGYTF	TGTGCCAGCAGCTACTGGACTGCTAACTATGGCTACACCTTC
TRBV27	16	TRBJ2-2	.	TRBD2	CASGGLAGVSSGELFF	TGTGCCAGCGGGGGACTAGCGGGAGTCAGTTCCGGGGAGCTGTTTTTT
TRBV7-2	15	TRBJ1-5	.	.	CASSLTMSGNQPQHF	TGTGCCAGCAGCTTAACCATGTCGGGCAATCAGCCCCAGCATTTT
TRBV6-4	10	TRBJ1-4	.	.	CASSTEKLFF	TGTGCCAGCTCGACTGAAAAACTGTTTTTT
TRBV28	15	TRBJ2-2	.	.	CASTRGTANTGELFF	TGTGCCAGCACCCGCGGGACAGCGAACACCGGGGAGCTGTTTTTT
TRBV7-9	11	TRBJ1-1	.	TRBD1	CASGTVSEAFF	TGTGCCAGCGGGACAGTCTCTGAAGCTTTCTTT
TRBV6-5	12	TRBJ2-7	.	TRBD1	CASLGQGFEQYF	TGTGCCAGCTTGGGACAGGGCTTCGAGCAGTACTTC
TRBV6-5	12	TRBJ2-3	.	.	CASSSVTDTQYF	TGTGCCAGCAGTTCAGTCACAGATACGCAGTATTTT
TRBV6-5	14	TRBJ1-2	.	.	CASSYSSGGFGYTF	TGTGCCAGCAGTTACTCGTCTGGGGGGTTTGGCTACACCTTC
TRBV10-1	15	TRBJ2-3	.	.	CASSSRTRGGDTQYF	TGCGCCAGCAGTAGCCGGACCCGGGGCGGAGATACGCAGTATTTT
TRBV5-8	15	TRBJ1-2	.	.	CASSLRQDDNYGYTF	TGTGCCAGCAGCTTGCGACAGGATGATAACTATGGCTACACCTTC
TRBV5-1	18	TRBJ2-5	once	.	CASSRSDRAFGRQETQYF	TGCGCCAGCAGCAGATCCGACCGGGCCTTCGGCAGACAAGAGACCCAGTACTTC
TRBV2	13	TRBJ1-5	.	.	CASSGPSNQPQHF	TGTGCCAGCTCCGGACCGTCTAATCAGCCCCAGCATTTT
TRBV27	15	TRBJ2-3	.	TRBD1	CASKTGKRGTDTQYF	TGTGCCAGTAAGACAGGGAAAAGGGGCACAGATACGCAGTATTTT
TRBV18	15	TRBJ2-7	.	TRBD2	CASSPGTSGAYEQYF	TGTGCCAGCTCACCCGGGACTAGCGGGGCCTACGAGCAGTACTTC
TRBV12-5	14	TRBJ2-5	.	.	CASGPNDRPRTQYF	TGTGCTAGTGGGCCCAATGACAGGCCGCGGACCCAGTACTTC
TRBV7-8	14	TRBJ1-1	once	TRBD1	CASSPGQLNTEAFF	TGTGCCAGCAGCCCGGGACAGTTGAACACTGAAGCTTTCTTT
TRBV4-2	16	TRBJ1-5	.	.	CASSQTFQGIVQPQHF	TGTGCCAGCAGCCAAACTTTTCAGGGGATCGTACAGCCCCAGCATTTT
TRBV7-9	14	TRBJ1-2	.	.	CASSSLGGLYGYTF	TGTGCCAGCAGCTCCCTCGGTGGTCTCTATGGCTACACCTTC
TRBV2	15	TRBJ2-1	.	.	CASSEGLGVRDEQFF	TGTGCCAGCAGTGAAGGCCTGGGGGTTCGGGATGAGCAGTTCTTC
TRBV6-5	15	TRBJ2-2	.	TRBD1	CASRIRGPGTGELFF	TGTGCCAGCAGGATCAGGGGGCCGGGCACCGGGGAGCTGTTTTTT
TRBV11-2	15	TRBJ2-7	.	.	CASSPPPAVAYEQYF	TGTGCCAGCAGCCCCCCCCCTGCTGTGGCGTACGAGCAGTACTTC
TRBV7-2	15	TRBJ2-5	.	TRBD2	CASSLQGGRVETQYF	TGTGCCAGCAGCTTACAGGGCGGGAGGGTGGAGACCCAGTACTTC
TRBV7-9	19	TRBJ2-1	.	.	CASTRPAAASLSSYNEQFF	TGTGCCAGCACTCGTCCCGCGGCAGCATCGCTAAGCTCCTACAATGAGCAGTTCTTC
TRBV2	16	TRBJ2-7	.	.	CASSPLPSKAGSEQYF	TGTGCCAGCAGTCCCCTACCGAGTAAGGCCGGATCCGAGCAGTACTTC
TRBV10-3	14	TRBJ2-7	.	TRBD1	CAISQPGQGAAQYF	TGTGCCATCAGTCAACCGGGACAGGGGGCCGCGCAGTACTTC
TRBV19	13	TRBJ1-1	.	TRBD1	CASSADRGTEAFF	TGTGCCAGTAGTGCAGACAGGGGAACTGAAGCTTTCTTT
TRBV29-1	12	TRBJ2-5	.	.	CSVVGIQETQYF	TGCAGCGTTGTAGGAATCCAAGAGACCCAGTACTTC
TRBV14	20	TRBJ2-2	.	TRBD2	CASSQGPGLAGSSNTGELFF	TGTGCCAGCAGCCAAGGACCGGGACTAGCGGGATCGTCGAACACCGGGGAGCTGTTTTTT
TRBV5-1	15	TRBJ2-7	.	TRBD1	CASSAQTGNRGEQYF	TGCGCCAGCAGCGCCCAGACAGGGAACAGGGGAGAGCAGTACTTC
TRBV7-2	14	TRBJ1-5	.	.	CASSLTYSNQPQHF	TGTGCCAGCAGCTTAACTTACAGCAATCAGCCCCAGCATTTT
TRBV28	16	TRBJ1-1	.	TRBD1	CASSGDRGPLNTEAFF	TGTGCCAGCAGTGGAGACAGGGGGCCCTTGAACACTGAAGCTTTCTTT
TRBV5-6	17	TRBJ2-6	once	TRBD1	CASSLDGRGLGANVLTF	TGTGCCAGCAGCTTGGACGGCAGGGGGCTCGGGGCCAACGTCCTGACTTTC
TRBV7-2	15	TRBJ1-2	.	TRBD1	CASSQLDRANYGYTF	TGTGCCAGCAGCCAACTGGACAGGGCGAACTATGGCTACACCTTC
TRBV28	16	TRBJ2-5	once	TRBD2	CASSSQVYGGGGTQYF	TGTGCCAGCAGTTCTCAGGTTTATGGCGGGGGGGGGACCCAGTACTTC
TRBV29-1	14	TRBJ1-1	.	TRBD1	CSVENRGRGTEAFF	TGCAGCGTTGAGAACAGGGGGCGGGGCACTGAAGCTTTCTTT
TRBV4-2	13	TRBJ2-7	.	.	CASSPRDPYEQYF	TGTGCCAGCAGCCCCCGGGACCCCTACGAGCAGTACTTC
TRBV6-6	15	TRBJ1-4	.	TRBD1	CASSPQGAANEKLFF	TGTGCCAGCAGTCCTCAGGGGGCTGCTAATGAAAAACTGTTTTTT
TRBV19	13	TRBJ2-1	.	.	CASSGVGSPEQFF	TGTGCCAGTAGTGGGGTGGGAAGTCCTGAGCAGTTCTTC
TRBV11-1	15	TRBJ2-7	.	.	CASTKSSGGRFEQYF	TGTGCCAGCACCAAATCCAGCGGAGGGAGATTTGAGCAGTACTTC
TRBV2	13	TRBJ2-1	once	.	CASTPREYNEQFF	TGTGCCAGCACCCCGCGCGAATACAATGAGCAGTTCTTC
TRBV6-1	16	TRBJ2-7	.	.	CASSDNDRRKNYEQYF	TGTGCCAGCAGTGATAATGACAGGAGAAAGAACTACGAGCAGTACTTC
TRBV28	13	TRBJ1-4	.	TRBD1	CASSGQGSEKLFF	TGTGCCAGCAGCGGACAGGGGAGTGAAAAACTGTTTTTT
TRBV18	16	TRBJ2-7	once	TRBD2	CASSTGLAGGIYEQYF	TGTGCCAGCTCAACCGGACTAGCGGGAGGGATATACGAGCAGTACTTC
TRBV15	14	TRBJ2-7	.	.	CATSRGRGALEVYF	TGTGCCACCAGCAGAGGAAGAGGAGCTCTGGAAGTTTACTTC
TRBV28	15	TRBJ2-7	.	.	CASSLFVSSGHEQYF	TGTGCCAGCAGTTTATTCGTTTCGTCGGGGCACGAGCAGTACTTC
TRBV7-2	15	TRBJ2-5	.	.	CASSLAGSGGETQYF	TGTGCCAGCAGCTTAGCAGGTAGCGGAGGGGAGACCCAGTACTTC